Listed here are 11 T cell receptor beta chains from one sample, sequenced in a study of T cell responses to AZD1222 COVID-19 vaccine. Using immunoSEQ multiplex PCR, the repertoire was profiled, and TCRdb retains in-frame clones only, with some absent. This sample has about 93,000 clones; roughly 89% occur once, and the top ten carry over 2.5%. The material sequenced was peripheral blood, taken on day 0 of MenACWY control vaccination. Receptors were obtained from an adult in good health.

This chain uses TRBV28 with TRBJ2-3, with D uncertain. V was cut by 2 bases and J by 4 bases, with 16 bases left in between. Germline lookup yields CDR1 MDHEN and CDR2 SYDVKM. The CDR3 is 16 amino acids. The CDR3 region is CASSLAAGWVSDTQYF. The DNA for the CDR3 is TGTGCCAGCAGTTTAGCCGCCGGGTGGGTGTCAGATACGCAGTATTTT.

The V gene is TRBV5-1, the J gene TRBJ1-4, with unresolved D. This CDR3 has 14 amino acids. From germline, CDR1 is SGHRS and CDR2 YFSETQ. The V and J ends lost 2 bases and 5 bases respectively, with 10 bases between them. CDR3 region: CASSFGRGNEKLFF. The CDR3 DNA is TGCGCCAGCAGCTTTGGGAGAGGGAATGAAAAACTGTTTTTT.

CDR3 nucleotides: TGTGCCAGTAAGCTAAGGGGCTTGGGTAATCAGCCCCAGCATTTT. This gives the protein CASKLRGLGNQPQHF. This chain links TRBV19 with TRBJ1-5; tentatively, D is TRBD1 (5 bases). V lost 7 bases to trimming and J lost 4 bases, with 17 bases between them. Germline V gives CDR1 LNHDA, CDR2 SQIVND (reference sequence). CDR3 length: 15 amino acids.

The V gene is TRBV5-4, the J gene TRBJ2-1; 7 bases agree with TRBD1. The CDR3 extends over 15 amino acids. Germline assignment: CDR1 SGHNT and CDR2 YYREEE (reference sequence). The ends lost 0 bases at V and 6 bases at J; junction bases unmatched: 6. CDR3 nucleotides: TGTGCCAGCAGCTTGGAGGGACAGCCTGTCAATGAGCAGTTCTTC. This gives the protein CASSLEGQPVNEQFF.

This chain links TRBV11-3 with TRBJ1-2; the D is unclear. V dropped 1 base and J dropped 8 bases, with 11 bases sitting between them. The CDR3 totals 13 residues. The germline gives CDR1 SGHNT, CDR2 YENEEA. The CDR3 spells CASSLVGIDGYTF. In DNA, the CDR3 is TGTGCCAGCAGCTTAGTAGGGATTGACGGCTACACCTTC.

The chain carries TRBV28 and TRBJ1-5; possible D gene TRBD1, 5 bases. The germline gives CDR1 MDHEN, CDR2 SYDVKM. Trimming took off 5 bases at V and 2 bases at J, with 19 bases between the two ends. This CDR3 comprises 17 residues. The CDR3 DNA reads as TGTGCCAGCAGTGAGCGGAGGGGAGGGGCGCGCAATCAGCCCCAGCATTTT. Encoded protein: CASSERRGGARNQPQHF.

This chain connects TRBV6-6 to TRBJ2-2; the D gene is possibly TRBD2 (5 bases). Germline CDR1 is MNHNY and CDR2 is SVGAGI (reference sequence). V was pared by 11 bases and J by 3 bases, with 10 bases between. CDR3 length: 12 amino acids. The CDR3 here is CAPRDHTGELFF. DNA of the CDR3: TGTGCCCCCCGGGATCACACCGGGGAGCTGTTTTTT.

There are a few counts of this clone. This chain connects TRBV12-3 or TRBV12-4 to TRBJ1-3, with 7 bases identical to TRBD1. Trimming cost V 8 bases and J 16 bases; bases outside gene matches: 11. CDR3 length: 11 amino acids. This CDR3 is CASGKSGTVYF. CDR3 DNA: TGTGCCAGCGGCAAGTCTGGGACAGTTTATTTT.

J is TRBJ1-4 and V is TRBV28, with TRBD1 as a possible D gene (5 bases). Germline CDR1 MDHEN, CDR2 SYDVKM. Trimming removed 5 bases from V and 7 bases from J, with 17 bases in between. The CDR3 length is 15 residues. The CDR3 reads CASSSPGIQGEKLFF. The DNA of the CDR3 is TGTGCCAGCAGTAGCCCCGGGATCCAGGGTGAAAAACTGTTTTTT.

The chain has TRBV11-2 and TRBJ2-2; D unresolved. Germline-derived CDR1 and CDR2 are SGHAT and FQNNGV. Trimming stripped 0 bases from V and 5 bases from J, with 7 bases between. This CDR3 has 14 residues. CDR3 loop: CASSLDAPTGELFF. The DNA of the CDR3 is TGTGCCAGCAGCTTAGACGCCCCTACCGGGGAGCTGTTTTTT.

CDR3 coding DNA: TGTGCCAGCATGGGGGAAGGAGGCCCCTCGTTGGGCGAGCAGTACTTC. Translation: CASMGEGGPSLGEQYF. V and J are TRBV7-9 and TRBJ2-7; D may match TRBD1 or TRBD2 (5 bases each). The CDR3 has 16 amino acids. The V and J ends lost 7 bases and 6 bases respectively, with 25 bases between them. Germline CDR1 is SEHNR and CDR2 is FQNEAQ (reference sequence). The full variable domain, completed using reference TRBV7-9 and TRBJ2-7, is DTGVSQNPRHKITKRGQNVTFRCDPISEHNRLYWYRQTLGQGPEFLTYFQNEAQLEKSRLLSDRFSAERPKGSFSTLEIQRTEQGDSAMYLCASMGEGGPSLGEQYFGPGTRLTVT.